Listed here are 29 T cell receptor beta chains from one sample, sequenced in a study of identical twins. In TCRdb, the 5' RACE reads were re-called with MiXCR into one record per CDR3 protein. The table lists under 250,000 distinct CDR3 sequences, less than 8% of them singletons. The same data also contributed to another study, on yellow fever vaccine responses in identical twins.

The sample was memory (CD45RO+) T cells sorted from blood. The receptors come from a woman aged 18-29 years in good health.

The chain employs TRBV11-2 and TRBJ2-1; 10 nucleotides agree with TRBD1. Looked up from germline, CDR1 is SGHAT and CDR2 is FQNNGV. The CDR3 runs to 16 residues. Trimming removed 4 bases from V and 9 bases from J; junction bases left unmatched: 12. The CDR3 DNA reads TGTGCCAGCAGCTCCTTCTCCGGGACAGGGGAGAGTGAGCAGTTCTTC. Its protein product is CASSSFSGTGESEQFF.

The sample holds a few counts of this clonotype. The chain couples TRBV20-1 to TRBJ2-3, with TRBD2 as a possible D gene (5 bases). CDR3 length: 15 residues. Germline loops: CDR1 DFQATT, CDR2 SNEGSKA (reference sequence). V was trimmed by 1 base and J by 2 bases, leaving 13 bases between them. CDR3 sequence: CSARVGEFDTDTQYF. CDR3 DNA sequence: TGCAGTGCTAGAGTTGGGGAGTTTGACACAGATACGCAGTATTTT.

This chain links TRBV3-1 with TRBJ2-5; a weak D match, TRBD1 (6 bases). From germline, CDR1 is LGHDT and CDR2 YNNKEL (reference sequence). This CDR3 contains 14 residues. V was clipped by 3 bases and J by 5 bases, with 13 bases between them. CDR3 loop: CASSHRRDTETQYF. In nucleotides, the CDR3 is TGTGCCAGCAGCCATCGCCGGGACACCGAGACCCAGTACTTC.

This clonotype was seen a few times. V and J are TRBV18 and TRBJ2-4; 15 bases line up with TRBD2. Trimming cost V 6 bases and J 8 bases; bases outside gene matches: 8. This CDR3 is built from 16 residues. The V gene's germline CDR1 is KGHSH and CDR2 LQKENI. The CDR3 nucleotides are TGTGCCAGCTCCCCAACCCGGACTAGCGGGGGGGACATTCAGTACTTC. It is translated as CASSPTRTSGGDIQYF. Full variable domain (outside the CDR3, taken from reference TRBV18 and TRBJ2-4): NAGVMQNPRHLVRRRGQEARLRCSPMKGHSHVYWYRQLPEEGLKFMVYLQKENIIDESGMPKERFSAEFPKEGPSILRIQQVVRGDSAAYFCASSPTRTSGGDIQYFGAGTRLSVL.

The sample holds a few counts of this clonotype. This chain uses TRBV6-2 or TRBV6-3 with TRBJ2-5; weak D call: TRBD2 (5 bases). Germline V gene lookup returns CDR1 MNHEY and CDR2 SVGEGT. The V gene lost 6 bases and the J gene lost 5 bases, with 19 bases spanning the gap. The CDR3 totals 15 residues. The CDR3 protein is CASSYLGLRGETQYF. The CDR3, as DNA: TGTGCCAGCAGCTATCTAGGACTTCGAGGGGAGACCCAGTACTTC.

This clonotype was recorded a few times. This chain joins TRBV20-1 and TRBJ1-2; tentative D call: TRBD1 (5 bases). This CDR3 contains 13 residues. The germline V and J ends were trimmed by 0 bases and 5 bases, with 10 bases remaining between them. CDR1 is DFQATT, CDR2 SNEGSKA, per germline (reference sequence). In DNA, the CDR3 is TGCAGTGCTAGAGAGACGGGACGATATGGCTACACCTTC. It translates to CSARETGRYGYTF.

This clonotype was detected only a few times. The chain is built from TRBV3-1 and TRBJ1-4, with D unresolved. V shed 4 bases and J shed 7 bases, with 13 bases lying between them. Germline V CDR1 and CDR2: LGHDT, YNNKEL (reference sequence). The CDR3 is 14 amino acids. CDR3: CASSPNGIGEKLFF. The DNA for the CDR3 is TGTGCCAGCAGCCCAAACGGGATCGGTGAAAAACTGTTTTTT.

This clonotype was observed a handful of times. This chain connects TRBV27 to TRBJ2-7, with D possibly TRBD1 on 6 matching bases. V lost 6 bases and J lost 2, with 14 bases in between. The CDR3 has 14 residues. The germline V gene has CDR1 MNHEY and CDR2 SMNVEV (reference sequence). The CDR3 reads CASRRRTDTYEQYF. The DNA of the CDR3 is TGTGCCAGCAGACGGAGGACAGACACCTACGAGCAGTACTTC.

The table lists this clonotype with many counts. The chain combines TRBV7-8 with TRBJ2-1; D unclear. The CDR3 is 14 amino acids. V was pared by 5 bases and J by 5 bases, with 13 bases between. The V gene's germline CDR1 is SGHVS and CDR2 FQNEAQ. The CDR3 loop reads CASSLLGINNEQFF. CDR3 DNA sequence: TGTGCCAGCAGCCTTCTGGGAATTAACAATGAGCAGTTCTTC.

The rearrangement uses TRBV5-5 and TRBJ2-1, with TRBD1 matching 10 bases. The germline gives CDR1 SGHKS, CDR2 YYEKEE (reference sequence). The CDR3 has 18 residues. The V gene end was trimmed by 0 bases and the J gene end by 2 bases; junction bases not matched to a gene: 8. CDR3 in amino acids: CASSLAVTGGAPYNEQFF. As DNA, the CDR3 is TGTGCCAGCAGCTTGGCGGTGACAGGGGGCGCCCCCTACAATGAGCAGTTCTTC. Supplemented by reference TRBV5-5 and TRBJ2-1, the full variable domain reads DAGVTQSPTHLIKTRGQQVTLRCSPISGHKSVSWYQQVLGQGPQFIFQYYEKEERGRGNFPDRFSARQFPNYSSELNVNALLLGDSALYLCASSLAVTGGAPYNEQFFGPGTRLTVL.

This clonotype was observed a few times. The chain links TRBV25-1 to TRBJ2-3; D perhaps matches TRBD2 (6 bases). Germline-derived CDR1 and CDR2 are MGHDK and SYGVNS. CDR3 length equals 17 residues. With 4 bases removed from V and 0 bases from J, the gap between germline ends came to 17 bases. CDR3: CASSGTGAGLSTDTQYF. In DNA, the CDR3 is TGTGCCAGCAGTGGTACGGGAGCAGGGCTGAGCACAGATACGCAGTATTTT.

This clonotype occurred a few times. The chain links TRBV5-1 to TRBJ2-7, with 11 bases fitting TRBD1. The CDR3 has 14 amino acids. V lost 4 bases to trimming and J lost 2 bases; unmatched junction nucleotides: 2. CDR1 and CDR2 (germline): SGHRS, YFSETQ. This CDR3 reads CASSTGQGAYEQYF. The CDR3 nucleotides are TGCGCCAGCAGCACGGGACAGGGGGCCTACGAGCAGTACTTC.

This clonotype was seen repeatedly, ten times or more. This chain links TRBV4-2 with TRBJ2-7; 7 bases are shared with TRBD1. V shed 3 bases and J 1 base; nucleotides not matched to a gene: 6. Germline lookup yields CDR1 LGHNA and CDR2 YNFKEQ. CDR3 length equals 15 residues. DNA for the CDR3: TGTGCCAGCAGCCACTCCGGGACAGCATCCTACGAGCAGTACTTC. Protein: CASSHSGTASYEQYF.

This clonotype was found a few times. The rearrangement links TRBV28 to TRBJ2-3; TRBD2 agrees at 14 bases. This CDR3 is built from 20 residues. Germline V gene data show CDR1 as MDHEN and CDR2 as SYDVKM. With V trimmed by 5 bases and J by 3 bases, 16 bases remained unmatched. Written as DNA, the CDR3 is TGTGCCAGCAGTCCGGCAGGACTAGCGGGGGGCCACAGGGGGACAGATACGCAGTATTTT. Protein sequence: CASSPAGLAGGHRGTDTQYF.

This clonotype occurred a few times. This chain connects TRBV9 to TRBJ1-3; no clear D gene. This CDR3 contains 12 residues. Germline V gene lookup returns CDR1 SGDLS and CDR2 YYNGEE. Trimming left V 5 bases short and J 2 bases short, with 5 bases between. The CDR3 coding sequence is TGTGCCAGCAGAGATACTGGAAACACCATATATTTT. Protein product: CASRDTGNTIYF.

This chain links TRBV7-2 with TRBJ2-1; the D gene is possibly TRBD2 (6 bases). V lost 0 bases and J lost 7, with 10 bases in between. This CDR3 region has 14 residues. The V gene's germline CDR1 is SGHTA and CDR2 FQGNSA. The CDR3 loop is CASSLAWAGNEQFF. The CDR3 coding sequence is TGTGCCAGCAGCTTAGCGTGGGCGGGGAATGAGCAGTTCTTC.

This clonotype occurred a few times. V usage is TRBV6-4 and J usage is TRBJ2-7; tentative D call: TRBD2 (6 bases). The CDR3 runs to 15 residues. V was trimmed by 3 bases and J by 3 bases, leaving 15 bases between them. Germline V gene data show CDR1 as MRHNA and CDR2 as SNTAGT. In DNA, the CDR3 is TGTGCCAGCAGTGATTTCCTAGCGCCCCTCTACGAGCAGTACTTC. Protein product: CASSDFLAPLYEQYF.

This clonotype has ten or more counts. The CDR3 DNA reads TGTGCCAGCAGCTTAGTTGGACAGATCTACAATGAGCAGTTCTTC. It translates to CASSLVGQIYNEQFF. V usage is TRBV7-9 and J usage is TRBJ2-1, with D perhaps TRBD1 (6 bases). The CDR3 contains 15 residues. V was pared by 1 base and J by 3 bases, with 10 bases between. Looked up from germline, CDR1 is SEHNR and CDR2 is FQNEAQ (reference sequence).

In this sample, this clonotype turned up a few times. The chain links TRBV7-9 to TRBJ2-1; the match to TRBD2 covers 13 bases. CDR3 length equals 17 residues. V shed 0 bases and J 7 bases; nucleotides not matched to a gene: 6. Germline CDR1 and CDR2: SEHNR and FQNEAQ (reference sequence). The CDR3 region is CASSLALTSGGRNEQFF. The CDR3 nucleotides are TGTGCCAGCAGCTTAGCCTTGACTAGCGGGGGGCGAAATGAGCAGTTCTTC.

This clonotype was observed many times. V usage is TRBV28 and J usage is TRBJ2-5, with 10 positions matching TRBD2. CDR3 length: 14 residues. Germline V gene sequence: CDR1 MDHEN, CDR2 SYDVKM. V shed 3 bases, J shed 5 bases, and the junction held 3 bases outside the gene matches. DNA of the CDR3: TGTGCCAGCAGTTTGCTAGCGGGAGACGAGACCCAGTACTTC. Protein sequence: CASSLLAGDETQYF.

This clonotype was counted many times. The V and J genes are TRBV29-1 and TRBJ2-1; D gene unclear. V gave up 8 bases and J gave up 5 bases, with 16 bases separating them. The CDR3 spans 13 residues. The germline gives CDR1 SQVTM, CDR2 ANQGSEA. This chain's CDR3 is CSFLGWQDNEQFF. CDR3 in DNA: TGCAGCTTCCTGGGTTGGCAGGACAATGAGCAGTTCTTC.

This clonotype was seen ten or more times. The chain carries TRBV20-1 and TRBJ2-7, with 8 bases lining up with TRBD2. Germline V gives CDR1 DFQATT, CDR2 SNEGSKA (reference sequence). Trimming cost V 3 bases and J 0 bases; bases outside gene matches: 13. The length of the CDR3 is 17 residues. DNA for the CDR3: TGCAGTGCTAGGGGAGACCCGGCGGGGGGATCCTCCTACGAGCAGTACTTC. This codes for CSARGDPAGGSSYEQYF.

This clonotype was counted at least ten times. The chain is built from TRBV10-1 and TRBJ2-7; 9 bases line up with TRBD2. J lost 3 bases, V lost 3 bases, and 6 bases had no gene match. Germline values: CDR1 WNHNN, CDR2 SYGVQD (reference sequence). The CDR3 contains 15 residues. The CDR3 spells CASSDSGLAFYEQYF. The CDR3 region has the DNA TGCGCCAGCAGTGACTCAGGACTAGCGTTCTACGAGCAGTACTTC.

The table lists this clonotype with a few counts. This rearrangement joins TRBV5-1 to TRBJ1-5, with TRBD1 matching 9 bases. Trimming removed 0 bases from V and 6 bases from J; junction bases left unmatched: 4. Germline CDR1 and CDR2: SGHRS and YFSETQ. The CDR3 loop spans 15 amino acids. CDR3 bases: TGCGCCAGCAGCTTGGGGGACAGGGAATCTCAGCCCCAGCATTTT. It is translated as CASSLGDRESQPQHF.

J is TRBJ2-3 and V is TRBV7-9, with D possibly matching TRBD2 (7 bases). V dropped 7 bases and J dropped 2 bases, with 13 bases sitting between them. This CDR3 has 14 amino acids. Germline V lookup: CDR1 SEHNR, CDR2 FQNEAQ (reference sequence). The CDR3 here is CASTSGGHTDTQYF. In DNA form, the CDR3 reads TGTGCCAGCACGTCGGGGGGCCACACAGATACGCAGTATTTT. Full variable domain (remainder filled in from reference TRBV7-9 and TRBJ2-3): DTGVSQNPRHKITKRGQNVTFRCDPISEHNRLYWYRQTLGQGPEFLTYFQNEAQLEKSRLLSDRFSAERPKGSFSTLEIQRTEQGDSAMYLCASTSGGHTDTQYFGPGTRLTVL.

This clonotype has a handful of counts. The V call is TRBV7-8, the J call TRBJ2-1; D is unclear. Germline lookup yields CDR1 SGHVS and CDR2 FQNEAQ. With 1 base removed from V and 3 bases from J, the gap between germline ends came to 13 bases. The CDR3 covers 16 residues. CDR3 coding DNA: TGTGCCAGCAGCTTAGGTATGTCGGTTTTCTACAATGAGCAGTTCTTC. It yields the protein CASSLGMSVFYNEQFF. The whole variable domain, filled in from reference TRBV7-8 and TRBJ2-1, reads GAGVSQSPRYKVAKRGQDVALRCDPISGHVSLFWYQQALGQGPEFLTYFQNEAQLDKSGLPSDRFFAERPEGSVSTLKIQRTQQEDSAVYLCASSLGMSVFYNEQFFGPGTRLTVL.

This clonotype was observed a few times. V and J are TRBV28 and TRBJ1-1; perhaps TRBD1 as D (5 bases). This CDR3 comprises 15 residues. The V and J ends lost 5 bases and 10 bases respectively, with 23 bases between them. In germline, CDR1 is MDHEN, CDR2 SYDVKM. The CDR3 protein is CASSTPGPKNRVAFF. CDR3 in DNA: TGTGCCAGCAGTACCCCGGGACCGAAAAATCGGGTAGCTTTCTTT.

The gene calls are TRBV6-5 and TRBJ1-4; D might be TRBD1 (6 bases). Germline V lookup: CDR1 MNHEY, CDR2 SVGAGI. The CDR3 totals 14 residues. The V end was cut by 2 bases, the J end by 2 bases, with 6 bases between. The CDR3 loop is CASSYDRTNEKLFF. CDR3 in DNA: TGTGCCAGCAGTTACGACAGGACTAATGAAAAACTGTTTTTT.

The genes are TRBV5-1 and TRBJ2-1; D is perhaps TRBD2 (6 bases). V was cut by 1 base and J by 5 bases, with 13 bases left in between. The CDR3 sequence is 15 residues long. Per germline, CDR1 SGHRS and CDR2 YFSETQ. CDR3 nucleotide sequence: TGCGCCAGCAGCTTGACCGGGAGAAGCGACAATGAGCAGTTCTTC. This translates into CASSLTGRSDNEQFF.